This T cell receptor beta chain was sequenced for a study of blood T cells in healthy people across ages. This clonotype is a singleton in its sample. The antigen is undetermined. Possible read error: a much larger clone is one base away. Whole-study findings and limits: Strongly correlated with naive T cell percentage was TCR beta diversity.

This CDR3 spans 15 amino acids. A second PCR of roughly 6 to 12 cycles used a sample-barcoded 5' primer and a J-beta primer mix. TCRdb re-derived calls from the 5' RACE reads in MiXCR, one entry per CDR3 protein. This table has about 670,000 distinct CDR3 sequences, approximately 40% appearing once. This receptor was identified in an elderly man in good health. The rearrangement uses TRBV12-3 or TRBV12-4 and TRBJ2-5, with 7 bases matching TRBD1. The J call is doubtful: the DNA matches TRBJ2-1 better. Sequencing was performed on blood. CDR3 sequence reads: CASSFPRQGQETQFF. CDR3 bases: TGTGCCAGCAGTTTTCCCCGACAGGGTCAAGAGACCCAGTTCTTC.